The clone carrying this TCR beta chain has ten or more counts. These data are taken from a study of sequential checkpoint blockade in melanoma. At the level of the study: Matched biopsies came pretreatment and at week 13 for around 24 patients.

Treatment reported: randomized to nivolumab then ipilimumab (arm A) or the reverse (arm B). This CDR3 comprises 17 residues. The germline V and J ends were trimmed by 3 bases and 2 bases, with 19 bases remaining between them. The germline V gene has CDR1 SGHNT and CDR2 YENEEA. Repertoires were generated with immunoSEQ multiplex PCR, while TCRdb's copy carries only in-frame clones and drops some. In the table there are roughly 3,000 clones, less than 20% of which are singletons. This receptor was obtained from a human donor with melanoma. Material: tumor tissue (inferred from file names), obtained from a patient given nivolumab and ipilimumab in sequence. The chain carries TRBV11-3 and TRBJ2-5, with D tentatively TRBD2 (6 bases). The CDR3 DNA reads as TGTGCCAGCAGCTTTAGTGGGGCCGGGGGAAAACAAGAGACCCAGTACTTC. This gives the protein CASSFSGAGGKQETQYF. Full variable domain (rest looked up from reference TRBV11-3 and TRBJ2-5): EAGVVQSPRYKIIEKKQPVAFWCNPISGHNTLYWYLQNLGQGPELLIRYENEEAVDDSQLPKDRFSAERLKGVDSTLKIQPAELGDSAVYLCASSFSGAGGKQETQYFGPGTRLLVL.